What follows are 2 T cell receptor beta chains derived from one specimen sequenced in a study of blood T cell repertoires in COVID-19 (dated by TCRdb to about 2020). Library preparation employed the immunoSEQ multiplex PCR assay. As stored in TCRdb, this immuneACCESS dataset retains in-frame rearrangements with V and J assigned. A fraction of the clones does not appear; measured against another copy, unresolved V genes explain less than half of the discrepancy, and the remainder lacks a known reason. For this sample the table gives over 100,000 clones, of which approximately 88% were detected only once. Of the sample, approximately 10% is held by the ten largest clones. Sequenced material: peripheral blood. Receptors were obtained from a middle-aged man with acute or convalescent COVID-19.

The gene calls are TRBV10-1 and TRBJ2-2, with 7 bases aligning to TRBD1. From germline, CDR1 is WNHNN and CDR2 SYGVQD (reference sequence). The length of the CDR3 is 15 residues. V lost 2 bases and J lost 4; bases outside the gene matches: 4. CDR3 in DNA: TGCGCCAGCAGTGAGCGACAGGGTCGCACCGGGGAGCTGTTTTTT. Residues: CASSERQGRTGELFF.

The chain has TRBV19 and TRBJ1-5; 10 bases agree with TRBD1. Trimming cost V 3 bases and J 6 bases; bases outside gene matches: 5. The CDR3 loop spans 15 amino acids. From germline, CDR1 is LNHDA and CDR2 SQIVND (reference sequence). CDR3 in amino acids: CASSMGTGAVQPQHF. The CDR3 DNA sequence: TGTGCCAGTAGTATGGGGACAGGGGCGGTTCAGCCCCAGCATTTT.